This passage covers 10 T cell receptor beta chains from one sample sequenced in a study of human T cells and chemical hapten exposure. TCRdb recomputed calls from the RACE reads with MiXCR, one row per CDR3 protein. The data contain 180,000 or so distinct CDR3 sequences, around 13% of them seen just once; the ten biggest clones take up 1.5% to 2%. The time point denotes: patch test 1, 2 weeks after DPC sensitization. Treatment noted: therapeutic diphenylcyclopropenone sensitization with weekly scalp DPC. Sequences were derived from whole blood, sampled in connection with sensitization to the hapten diphenylcyclopropenone (DPC). Receptor source: a woman aged 25 to 39 with alopecia areata. Some clones in this sample may be carry-over from other donors' samples.

The V gene is TRBV12-3 or TRBV12-4, the J gene TRBJ1-5; maybe TRBD1 (5 bases). This CDR3 is built from 15 residues. The V and J ends lost 3 bases and 3 bases respectively, with 12 bases between them. Written as DNA, the CDR3 is TGTGCCAGCAGTTTCTGGGGAGGGACCAATCAGCCCCAGCATTTT. As protein: CASSFWGGTNQPQHF.

The chain employs TRBV7-6 and TRBJ2-1; D not resolved. This CDR3 comprises 16 residues. V gave up 5 bases and J gave up 0 bases, with 14 bases separating them. CDR1 and CDR2 (germline): SGHVS, FNYEAQ. The CDR3, as DNA: TGTGCCAGCAGCCTGACCCCCCCTGACTCCTACAATGAGCAGTTCTTC. Translation: CASSLTPPDSYNEQFF.

A remark on this clonotype: The junction does not match germline at one end; this may be a read error. The gene calls are TRBV6-1 and TRBJ2-7; the D gene is possibly TRBD1 (5 bases). The CDR3 is 14 residues long. CDR1 and CDR2 from the germline V gene are MNHNS and SASEGT. This CDR3 is CATSEGPGPYEQYF. For the CDR3, the DNA is TGTGCCACCAGTGAAGGTCCAGGGCCCTACGAGCAGTACTTC.

This rearrangement joins TRBV4-3 to TRBJ2-3; D remains unclear. Between the trimmed V and J ends, which lost 0 bases and 2 bases, there was a span of 6 bases. The CDR3 extends over 14 amino acids. In germline, CDR1 is LGHNA, CDR2 YSLEER. The CDR3 region is CASSQDVYTDTQYF. In DNA form, the CDR3 reads TGCGCCAGCAGCCAAGACGTCTACACAGATACGCAGTATTTT.

This clonotype was observed at least ten times. The chain combines TRBV29-1 with TRBJ2-5; 7 nucleotides agree with TRBD1. This CDR3 spans 13 amino acids. V trimming: 1 base; J trimming: 5 bases; junction bases outside the gene matches: 4. Germline V lookup: CDR1 SQVTM, CDR2 ANQGSEA. The CDR3 sequence is CSVEVVRGETQYF. The CDR3, as DNA: TGCAGCGTTGAAGTCGTCAGGGGGGAGACCCAGTACTTC. Full variable domain (outside the CDR3, taken from reference TRBV29-1 and TRBJ2-5): SAVISQKPSRDICQRGTSLTIQCQVDSQVTMMFWYRQQPGQSLTLIATANQGSEATYESGFVIDKFPISRPNLTFSTLTVSNMSPEDSSIYLCSVEVVRGETQYFGPGTRLLVL.

The table lists this clonotype with a few counts. V is TRBV2 and J is TRBJ1-5; D possibly corresponds to TRBD1 (5 bases). The CDR3 is 15 amino acids. The germline V and J ends were trimmed by 4 bases and 4 bases, with 14 bases remaining between them. Per germline, CDR1 SNHLY and CDR2 FYNNEI. This CDR3 reads CASSVKGRVNQPQHF. CDR3 sequence (DNA): TGTGCCAGCAGTGTTAAGGGGCGGGTTAATCAGCCCCAGCATTTT. The whole variable domain, remainder taken from reference TRBV2 and TRBJ1-5, is EPEVTQTPSHQVTQMGQEVILRCVPISNHLYFYWYRQILGQKVEFLVSFYNNEISEKSEIFDDQFSVERPDGSNFTLKIRSTKLEDSAMYFCASSVKGRVNQPQHFGDGTRLSIL.

The chain combines TRBV20-1 with TRBJ1-2; D remains ambiguous. The CDR3 runs to 13 residues. Trimming cost V 6 bases and J 6 bases, with 17 bases left between them. Germline V gene data show CDR1 as DFQATT and CDR2 as SNEGSKA (reference sequence). The CDR3 bases are TGCAGTGCCCCACCCCCCGGGAACGATGGCTACACCTTC. Translating gives CSAPPPGNDGYTF.

The chain uses TRBV5-6 and TRBJ1-1, with 9 bases matching TRBD1. CDR1 and CDR2 (germline): SGHDT, YYEEEE. The CDR3 is made up of 16 amino acids. The V and J ends lost 3 bases and 0 bases, in that order; junction bases with no gene match: 6. Here the CDR3 DNA reads TGTGCCAGCAGCTCCCAACGGGACAGGGTGAACACTGAAGCTTTCTTT. Protein: CASSSQRDRVNTEAFF.

In this sample, this clonotype turned up a few times. The DNA of the CDR3 is TGTGCCTGGAGTGTGATCGACAGGGAGAATTCACCCCTCCACTTT. This codes for CAWSVIDRENSPLHF. V usage is TRBV30 and J usage is TRBJ1-6; 7 nucleotides line up with TRBD1. The CDR3 runs 15 residues. The trim removed 0 bases at V and 7 bases at J, leaving 6 bases unmatched. Germline CDR1 and CDR2: GTSNPN and SVGIG (reference sequence).

Only a few counts were recorded for this clonotype. The CDR3 DNA sequence: TGTGCCAGCGCCGCCCTTAACTATGGCTACACCTTC. It specifies CASAALNYGYTF. V gene TRBV7-2 combines with J gene TRBJ1-2; no reliable D call. There are 12 residues in the CDR3. Germline assignment: CDR1 SGHTA and CDR2 FQGNSA. The V end lost 8 bases, the J end lost 1 base, and 8 bases lay between the germline ends. The entire variable domain, with the rest obtained from reference TRBV7-2 and TRBJ1-2, is as follows: GAGVSQSPSNKVTEKGKDVELRCDPISGHTALYWYRQSLGQGLEFLIYFQGNSAPDKSGLPSDRFSAERTGGSVSTLTIQRTQQEDSAVYLCASAALNYGYTFGSGTRLTVV.